This T cell receptor beta chain derives from a study of B cell selection in AIRE deficiency. V dropped 3 bases and J dropped 2 bases, with 18 bases sitting between them. The CDR3 spans 17 residues. Germline CDR1 reads ENHRY; CDR2 reads SYGVKD. The sorted conventional CD4 T cells were gated as CD4+CD127+. Produced via immunoSEQ multiplex PCR; TCRdb's table is partial and in-frame only. The sample holds some 27,000 clones, nearly 97% seen once. As concerns this clone: No antigen is known for it.

Study-wide points: Healthy donors alone shared 31.6% of 3,500 to 4,500 Treg sequences; patients alone around 8.5%.

This TCR was sampled from a human donor in good health. Input material: CD4+CD127+ conventional T cells sorted from PBMCs. This sequence joins TRBV10-3 and TRBJ2-3; a weak D match, TRBD1 (6 bases). CDR3 protein: CAISDRTVKGNTDTQYF. CDR3 nucleotide sequence: TGTGCCATCAGTGATCGGACAGTCAAAGGGAACACAGATACGCAGTATTTT.